The following is a T cell receptor (beta chain) sequence with its context. The antigen remains undetermined. This sample is drawn from a study of cytomegalovirus exposure and HLA in healthy donors. Findings and caveats of the study: Cytomegalovirus association was listed for 164 TCR beta chains.

The data were produced by immunoSEQ multiplex PCR, yet TCRdb's version contains in-frame clones alone and is incomplete. The sample has 100,000 or so clones; 85% to 95% are singletons. The donors were members of the roughly 130-subject validation cohort (separate from the 666-subject first cohort). The source of this sequence is a woman between 18 and 29 years old in good health and CMV-seronegative. Sequencing was carried out using PBMCs.

The CDR3 bases are TGTGCCAGCAGCCCCACCGGGGGTCAGCCCCAGCATTTT. Amino acids: CASSPTGGQPQHF. The chain combines TRBV7-9 with TRBJ1-5; TRBD1 is a possible D gene (5 bases). Germline loops: CDR1 SEHNR, CDR2 FQNEAQ (reference sequence). V was cut by 5 bases and J by 6 bases, with 11 bases left in between. The CDR3 covers 13 residues.